The sequence of this TCR beta chain was determined in a study of blood T cell repertoires in COVID-19. Study information: Acute-phase and convalescent COVID-19 samples originated in the United States, Italy and Spain.

A Seattle source enrolled patients during active infection and followed them longitudinally. This clone was seen only once. Authors' methods: For nucleated cells, counts were estimated from reference gene primer amplification. Method: immunoSEQ multiplex PCR; TCRdb's copy keeps in-frame clones and lacks some. V, J and clone size are taken as reported in that table, and D and trimming were inferred from the DNA itself. Altogether roughly 440,000 clones are present, about nine tenths being singletons, with the ten largest covering roughly 12%. J lost 5 bases, V lost 3 bases, and 14 bases had no gene match. Germline CDR1 and CDR2: MRHNA and SNTAGT. The CDR3 length is 17 residues.

V usage is TRBV6-4 and J usage is TRBJ2-5; 8 bases are shared with TRBD2. Sequenced: peripheral blood. This TCR was recovered from a woman aged 50 to 60 with COVID-19, enrolled during active disease. CDR3 loop: CASSEVLWRGALETQYF. CDR3 in DNA: TGTGCCAGCAGTGAAGTGTTATGGCGGGGGGCCCTGGAGACCCAGTACTTC.